The 20 T cell receptor beta chains presented below share a single source sample, sequenced in a study of CD8+CD57+ T cells in acquired aplastic anemia. Genomic DNA provided the template from which TCR beta VDJ and CDR3 profiles were obtained. TCRdb redid the calling of the reads with MiXCR, one entry per CDR3 protein. There are fewer than 200,000 distinct CDR3 sequences in the sample; approximately 48% occur only once, and about 2% lies in the top ten. CD8+CD57+ cell expansion, shown by flow cytometry, had occurred in the patients selected for sequencing. Sequenced input: sorted CD4+, CD8+, or CD8+CD57+ T cells (not recorded which) from PBMCs. Every receptor here comes from a human donor with aplastic anemia.

In nucleotides, the CDR3 is TGTGCCAGCAGTTTTCGAGATCCCGAAAAACTGTTTTTT. It specifies CASSFRDPEKLFF. The V and J genes are TRBV12-3 or TRBV12-4 and TRBJ1-4; D gene uncertain. There are 13 residues in the CDR3. V lost 3 bases and J 8 bases, leaving 10 bases between the germline ends.

This clonotype has a handful of counts. The chain recombines TRBV10-3 with TRBJ2-3; a weak D match, TRBD2 (5 bases). This CDR3 comprises 14 residues. In germline, CDR1 is ENHRY, CDR2 SYGVKD. Between the trimmed V and J ends, which lost 3 bases and 4 bases, there was a span of 11 bases. The CDR3 spells CAISEGLAPDTQYF. The CDR3 DNA is TGTGCCATCAGTGAAGGGCTAGCCCCAGATACGCAGTATTTT.

With respect to this clonotype: At one end the junction does not follow the germline gene, possibly because of a read error. The chain combines TRBV20-1 with TRBJ2-7; TRBD1 agrees at 7 bases. Germline assignment: CDR1 DFQATT and CDR2 SNEGSKA (reference sequence). The CDR3 runs 14 residues. CDR3 in amino acids: CGARERTGSGEQYF. In nucleotides, the CDR3 is TGCGGTGCTAGAGAGCGGACAGGCTCTGGCGAGCAGTACTTC.

The rearrangement links TRBV7-3 to TRBJ2-1; D remains unclear. The CDR3 sequence is 15 residues long. Germline-derived CDR1 and CDR2 are SGHTA and FQGTGA. The V and J ends lost 2 bases and 6 bases respectively, with 14 bases between them. Here the CDR3 reads CASSLSHTPGNEQFF. The CDR3 nucleotides are TGTGCCAGCAGCTTATCCCATACACCGGGCAATGAGCAGTTCTTC.

The chain is built from TRBV11-1 and TRBJ2-1; TRBD2 aligns across 9 bases. Losses at the gene ends were 3 bases for V and 8 bases for J; bases not matched to a gene: 8. The germline CDR1 and CDR2 sequences are SGHAT and FQDESV (reference sequence). The CDR3 sequence is 15 residues long. CDR3 loop: CASSFPGGLAYEQFF. The CDR3 bases are TGTGCCAGCAGCTTCCCCGGGGGACTAGCATATGAGCAGTTCTTC.

This chain connects TRBV2 to TRBJ2-3, with TRBD2 matching over 10 bases. CDR3 length equals 14 residues. V was pared by 6 bases and J by 5 bases, with 5 bases of the junction left unmatched. CDR1 SNHLY and CDR2 FYNNEI come from the germline V gene. The CDR3 region has the DNA TGTGCCAGCAGCGGCATAGCGGGGGGAGATACGCAGTATTTT. It is translated as CASSGIAGGDTQYF.

The chain carries TRBV7-2 and TRBJ2-5; D is possibly TRBD1 or TRBD2 (6 bases each). The germline gives CDR1 SGHTA, CDR2 FQGNSA. V was cut by 5 bases and J by 1 base, with 11 bases left in between. The CDR3 loop spans 14 amino acids. This CDR3 is CASSRGGGQETQYF. Written as DNA, the CDR3 is TGTGCCAGCAGCCGAGGGGGAGGCCAAGAGACCCAGTACTTC. The full variable domain, completed using reference TRBV7-2 and TRBJ2-5, is GAGVSQSPSNKVTEKGKDVELRCDPISGHTALYWYRQSLGQGLEFLIYFQGNSAPDKSGLPSDRFSAERTGGSVSTLTIQRTQQEDSAVYLCASSRGGGQETQYFGPGTRLLVL.

Of note for this clonotype: An end of the junction differs from the germline gene, which may be a read error. The chain carries TRBV15 and TRBJ2-2, with TRBD2 matching 8 bases. The CDR3 totals 15 residues. Germline V gives CDR1 LNHNV, CDR2 YYDKDF (reference sequence). The CDR3 DNA reads as TGTGTCACCAGCAGAGAGTCTAGCGGGCCCGGGGAGCTGTTTTTT. Its translation is CVTSRESSGPGELFF. The complete variable domain, with remaining parts taken from reference TRBV15 and TRBJ2-2, reads DAMVIQNPRYQVTQFGKPVTLSCSQTLNHNVMYWYQQKSSQAPKLLFHYYDKDFNNEADTPDNFQSRRPNTSFCFLDIRSPGLGDTAMYLCVTSRESSGPGELFFGEGSRLTVL.

This clonotype was picked up many times. The CDR3 here is CASRTGEAGANVLTF. CDR3 nucleotides: TGTGCCAGCCGGACAGGGGAGGCTGGGGCCAACGTCCTGACTTTC. The rearrangement uses TRBV6-5 and TRBJ2-6; TRBD1 agrees at 9 bases. Germline CDR1 and CDR2: MNHEY and SVGAGI. The CDR3 totals 15 residues. Germline trimming cut 8 bases from V and 2 bases from J; bases unmatched to any gene: 4.

Turning to this clonotype: One end of the junction is discordant with germline, which a read error may explain. The chain joins TRBV6-5 to TRBJ1-5; D is perhaps TRBD1 (6 bases). Germline CDR1 MNHEY, CDR2 SVGAGI. This CDR3 spans 16 amino acids. The CDR3 DNA follows: TGTTCCAGCAGTTCGGAGGGGGGCAGACGCAATCAGCCCCAGCATTTT. Its translation is CSSSSEGGRRNQPQHF.

This clonotype was seen at least ten times. V gene TRBV19 combines with J gene TRBJ2-2; no clear D gene. CDR3 length: 12 residues. Trimming took 1 base from V and 5 from J, leaving 2 bases between them. Germline lookup yields CDR1 LNHDA and CDR2 SQIVND (reference sequence). The CDR3 DNA reads TGTGCCAGTAGTATAGTTACCGGGGAGCTGTTTTTT. Translation: CASSIVTGELFF.

This rearrangement joins TRBV19 to TRBJ2-1; D remains unclear. V was clipped by 3 bases and J by 2 bases, with 11 bases between them. The germline gives CDR1 LNHDA, CDR2 SQIVND (reference sequence). CDR3 length equals 15 residues. CDR3 in DNA: TGTGCCAGTAGTATTGTGTTTACGGCCTACAATGAGCAGTTCTTC. It encodes CASSIVFTAYNEQFF.

This chain connects TRBV19 to TRBJ1-6; no definite D call. The CDR3 is 12 residues long. Germline CDR1 reads LNHDA; CDR2 reads SQIVND (reference sequence). Trimming took 3 bases from V and 11 from J, leaving 8 bases between them. The CDR3 reads CASSIGQAPLHF. The DNA for the CDR3 is TGTGCCAGTAGTATCGGGCAGGCACCCCTCCACTTT.

The J gene is TRBJ2-7, the V gene TRBV10-3; perhaps TRBD1 as D (5 bases). The CDR3 extends over 14 amino acids. Trimming took 5 bases from V and 6 from J, leaving 17 bases between them. The germline V gene has CDR1 ENHRY and CDR2 SYGVKD. CDR3 sequence (DNA): TGTGCCATCAGTCTAGACAGTTCTCGGGCCGAGCAGTACTTC. Translated, it gives CAISLDSSRAEQYF.

The chain has TRBV20-1 and TRBJ2-3; D unresolved. Germline assignment: CDR1 DFQATT and CDR2 SNEGSKA (reference sequence). CDR3 length equals 12 residues. Trimming pared 4 bases from V and 5 bases from J, leaving 10 bases between. CDR3 DNA: TGCAGTGCTATTAGAGCCCAAGATACGCAGTATTTT. Translated: CSAIRAQDTQYF.

This clonotype was seen more than once but under ten times. CDR3 nucleotide sequence: TGTGCCACCAGTGCCTACAATGAGCAGTTCTTC. Translated, it gives CATSAYNEQFF. The V call is TRBV24-1, the J call TRBJ2-1; D is unresolved. Per germline, CDR1 KGHDR and CDR2 SFDVKD. The V end was cut by 5 bases, the J end by 2 bases, with 0 bases between. This CDR3 spans 11 amino acids.

This clonotype was observed a handful of times. The V call is TRBV12-5, the J call TRBJ1-3, with TRBD1 as a possible D gene (6 bases). The V gene lost 6 bases and the J gene lost 4 bases, with 19 bases spanning the gap. The CDR3 sequence is 16 residues long. Germline assignment: CDR1 LGHNT and CDR2 FRNRAP. Here the CDR3 reads CASGPPRGHGGNTIYF. Written as DNA, the CDR3 is TGTGCTAGTGGCCCCCCCCGGGGGCACGGGGGAAACACCATATATTTT.

This clonotype has a handful of counts. The CDR3 region has the DNA TGCAGTGCCTTCGGGAGCAATCAGCCCCAGCATTTT. It yields the protein CSAFGSNQPQHF. The chain joins TRBV20-1 to TRBJ1-5; D call uncertain. Germline V gene data show CDR1 as DFQATT and CDR2 as SNEGSKA (reference sequence). The CDR3 runs to 12 residues. The V and J ends lost 6 bases and 1 base respectively, with 7 bases between them.

This clonotype came up a few times. This may stem from a read error, because a much larger clone lies one nucleotide away. The chain employs TRBV7-2 and TRBJ1-6; D not certain. The CDR3 is 15 residues long. Between the trimmed V and J ends, which lost 5 bases and 0 bases, there was a span of 8 bases. Per germline, CDR1 SGHTA and CDR2 FQGNSA. In DNA, the CDR3 is TGTGCCAGCAGCAAACACGGCTCCTATAATTCACCCCTCCACTTT. Amino acids: CASSKHGSYNSPLHF. Supplemented by reference TRBV7-2 and TRBJ1-6, the full variable domain reads GAGVSQSPSNKVTEKGKDVELRCDPISGHTALYWYRQSLGQGLEFLIYFQGNSAPDKSGLPSDRFSAERTGGSVSTLTIQRTQQEDSAVYLCASSKHGSYNSPLHFGNGTRLTVT.

This clonotype was found a few times. The chain has TRBV20-1 and TRBJ1-1, with 10 bases matching TRBD1. There are 13 residues in the CDR3. Germline CDR1 DFQATT, CDR2 SNEGSKA (reference sequence). Trimming removed 0 bases from V and 8 bases from J; junction bases left unmatched: 3. CDR3 region: CSARDDRGREAFF. As DNA, the CDR3 is TGCAGTGCTAGAGATGACAGGGGGCGAGAAGCTTTCTTT.